The T cell receptor beta chain under discussion was sequenced for a study of cytotoxic CD8 clonotypes in ibrutinib-treated CLL. Trimming took off 7 bases at V and 4 bases at J, with 13 bases between the two ends. Looked up from germline, CDR1 is MNHEY and CDR2 is SVGAGI. The CDR3 totals 13 residues. This clone has just one count. Depth targeted 1 in 200,000 to 1 in 1 million T cells, averaging 10x coverage per clonotype. Assay: immunoSEQ multiplex PCR; the TCRdb copy retains only in-frame clones and omits some. Seen here are some 63,000 clones, 90% observed once, and the top ten hold 3% to 3.5%. The sequences come from PBMCs, collected after 12 months of ibrutinib treatment. This clonotype was sampled from a human donor with chronic lymphocytic leukemia. The J gene is TRBJ1-1, the V gene TRBV6-5; D uncertain. CDR3 nucleotides: TGTGCCAGCACCCGAGGGCCAGCCACTGAAGCTTTCTTT. Translation gives CASTRGPATEAFF.